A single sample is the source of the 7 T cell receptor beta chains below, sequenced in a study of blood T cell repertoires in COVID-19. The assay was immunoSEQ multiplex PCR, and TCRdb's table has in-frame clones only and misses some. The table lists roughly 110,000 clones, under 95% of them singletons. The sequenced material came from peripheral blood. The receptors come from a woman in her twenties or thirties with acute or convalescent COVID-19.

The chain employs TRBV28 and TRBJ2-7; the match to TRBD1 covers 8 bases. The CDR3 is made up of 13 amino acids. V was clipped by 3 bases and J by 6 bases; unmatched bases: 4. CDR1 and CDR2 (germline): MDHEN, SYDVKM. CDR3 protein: CASSFQGAVEQYF. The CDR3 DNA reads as TGTGCCAGCAGTTTTCAGGGGGCGGTCGAGCAGTACTTC.

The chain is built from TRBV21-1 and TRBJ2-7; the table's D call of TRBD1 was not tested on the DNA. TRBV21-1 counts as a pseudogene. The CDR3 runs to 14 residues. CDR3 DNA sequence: TGTGCCACCCAGCCGGGACAGGGGCCCTACGAGCAGTACTTC. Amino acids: CATQPGQGPYEQYF.

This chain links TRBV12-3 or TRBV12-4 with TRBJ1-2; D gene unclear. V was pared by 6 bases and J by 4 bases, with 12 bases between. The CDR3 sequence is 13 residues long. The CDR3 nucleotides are TGTGCCAGCAGCCAGGATTCCTTCTATGGCTACACCTTC. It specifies CASSQDSFYGYTF.

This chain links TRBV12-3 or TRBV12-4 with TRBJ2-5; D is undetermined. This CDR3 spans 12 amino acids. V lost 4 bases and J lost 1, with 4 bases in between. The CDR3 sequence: CASSYSQETQYF. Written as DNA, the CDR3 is TGTGCCAGCAGTTACAGCCAAGAGACCCAGTACTTC.

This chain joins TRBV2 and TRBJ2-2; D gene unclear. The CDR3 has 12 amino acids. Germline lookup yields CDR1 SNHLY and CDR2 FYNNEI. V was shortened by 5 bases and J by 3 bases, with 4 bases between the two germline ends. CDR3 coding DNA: TGTGCCAGCAGTACACACACCGGGGAGCTGTTTTTT. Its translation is CASSTHTGELFF.

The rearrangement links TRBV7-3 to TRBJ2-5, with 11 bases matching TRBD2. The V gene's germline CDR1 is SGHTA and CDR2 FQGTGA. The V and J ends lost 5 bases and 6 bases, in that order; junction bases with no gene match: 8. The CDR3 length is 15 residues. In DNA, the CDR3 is TGTGCCAGCAGCCCCTCGACTAGCGGGGACAAGACCCAGTACTTC. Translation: CASSPSTSGDKTQYF.

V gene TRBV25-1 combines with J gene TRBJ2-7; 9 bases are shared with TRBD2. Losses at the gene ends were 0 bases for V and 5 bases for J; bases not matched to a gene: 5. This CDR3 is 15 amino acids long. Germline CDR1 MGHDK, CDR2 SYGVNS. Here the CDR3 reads CASSEYSGGRDEQYF. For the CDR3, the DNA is TGTGCCAGCAGTGAATATAGCGGGGGCCGCGACGAGCAGTACTTC.